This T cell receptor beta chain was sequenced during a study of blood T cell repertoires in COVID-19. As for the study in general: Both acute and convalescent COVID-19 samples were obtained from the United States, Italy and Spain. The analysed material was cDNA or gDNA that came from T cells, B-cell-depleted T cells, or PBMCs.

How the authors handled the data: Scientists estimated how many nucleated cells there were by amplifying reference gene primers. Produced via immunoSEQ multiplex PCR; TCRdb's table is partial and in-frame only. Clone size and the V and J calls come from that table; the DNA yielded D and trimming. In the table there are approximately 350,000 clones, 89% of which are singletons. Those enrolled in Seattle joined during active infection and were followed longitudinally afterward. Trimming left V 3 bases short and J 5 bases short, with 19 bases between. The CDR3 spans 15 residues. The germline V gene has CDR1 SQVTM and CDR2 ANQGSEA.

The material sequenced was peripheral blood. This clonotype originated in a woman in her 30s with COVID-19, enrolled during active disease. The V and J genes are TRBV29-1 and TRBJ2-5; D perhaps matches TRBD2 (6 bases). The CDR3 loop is CSVDGIGGAGETQYF. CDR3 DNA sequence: TGCAGCGTTGATGGTATCGGGGGAGCCGGGGAGACCCAGTACTTC.